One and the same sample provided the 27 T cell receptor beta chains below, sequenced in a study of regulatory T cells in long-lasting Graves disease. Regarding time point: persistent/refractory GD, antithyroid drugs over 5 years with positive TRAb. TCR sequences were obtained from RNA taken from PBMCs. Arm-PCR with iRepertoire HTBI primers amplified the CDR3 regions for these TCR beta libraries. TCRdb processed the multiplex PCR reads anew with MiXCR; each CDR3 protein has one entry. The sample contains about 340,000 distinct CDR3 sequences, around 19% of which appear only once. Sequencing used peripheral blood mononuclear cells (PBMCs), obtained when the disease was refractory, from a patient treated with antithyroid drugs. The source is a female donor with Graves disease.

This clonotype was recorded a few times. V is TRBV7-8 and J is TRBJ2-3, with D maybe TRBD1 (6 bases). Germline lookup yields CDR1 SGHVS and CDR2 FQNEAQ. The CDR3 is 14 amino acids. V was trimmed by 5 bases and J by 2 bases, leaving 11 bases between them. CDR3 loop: CASSPGTSTDTQYF. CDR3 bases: TGTGCCAGCAGCCCCGGGACATCCACAGATACGCAGTATTTT.

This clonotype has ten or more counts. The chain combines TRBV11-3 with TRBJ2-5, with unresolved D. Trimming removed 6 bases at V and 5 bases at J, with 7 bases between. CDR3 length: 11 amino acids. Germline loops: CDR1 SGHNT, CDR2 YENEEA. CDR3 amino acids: CASSNGETQYF. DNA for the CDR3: TGTGCCAGCAGTAACGGGGAGACCCAGTACTTC.

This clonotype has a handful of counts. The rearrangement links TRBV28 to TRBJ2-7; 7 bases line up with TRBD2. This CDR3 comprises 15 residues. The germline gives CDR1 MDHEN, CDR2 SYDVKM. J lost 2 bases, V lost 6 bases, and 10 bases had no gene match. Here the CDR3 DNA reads TGTGCCAGCAGCCGCCCCAGGGAGGGAACCTACGAGCAGTACTTC. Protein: CASSRPREGTYEQYF.

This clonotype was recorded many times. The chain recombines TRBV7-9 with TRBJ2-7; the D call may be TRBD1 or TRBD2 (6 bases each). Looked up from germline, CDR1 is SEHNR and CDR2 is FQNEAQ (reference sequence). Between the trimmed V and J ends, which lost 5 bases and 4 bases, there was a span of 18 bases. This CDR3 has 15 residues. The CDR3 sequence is CASSQPKGGSYEQYF. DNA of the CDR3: TGTGCCAGCAGCCAGCCTAAGGGGGGCAGTTACGAGCAGTACTTC.

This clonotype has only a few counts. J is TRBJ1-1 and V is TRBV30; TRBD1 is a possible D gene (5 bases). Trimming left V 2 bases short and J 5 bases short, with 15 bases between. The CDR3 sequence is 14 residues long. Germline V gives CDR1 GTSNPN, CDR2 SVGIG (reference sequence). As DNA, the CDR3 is TGTGCCTGGAGTCTCCGGTCCCGGGGGACTGAAGCTTTCTTT. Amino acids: CAWSLRSRGTEAFF.

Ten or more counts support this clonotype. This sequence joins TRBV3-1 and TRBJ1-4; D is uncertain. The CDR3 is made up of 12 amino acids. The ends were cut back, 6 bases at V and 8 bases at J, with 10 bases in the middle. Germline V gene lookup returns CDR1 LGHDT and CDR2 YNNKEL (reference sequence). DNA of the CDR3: TGTGCCAGCAGTTTATTTACGGAAAAACTGTTTTTT. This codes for CASSLFTEKLFF.

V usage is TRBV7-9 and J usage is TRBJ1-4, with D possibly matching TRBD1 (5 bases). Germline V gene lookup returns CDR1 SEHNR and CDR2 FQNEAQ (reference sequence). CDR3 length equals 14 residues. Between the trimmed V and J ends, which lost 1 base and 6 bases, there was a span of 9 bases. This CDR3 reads CASSLGGIDEKLFF. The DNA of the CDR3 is TGTGCCAGCAGCTTAGGGGGGATAGATGAAAAACTGTTTTTT.

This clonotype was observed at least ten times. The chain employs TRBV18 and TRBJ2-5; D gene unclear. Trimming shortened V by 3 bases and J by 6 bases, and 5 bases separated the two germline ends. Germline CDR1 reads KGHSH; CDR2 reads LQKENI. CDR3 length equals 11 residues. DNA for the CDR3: TGTGCCAGCTCACCTGACAAGACCCAGTACTTC. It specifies CASSPDKTQYF.

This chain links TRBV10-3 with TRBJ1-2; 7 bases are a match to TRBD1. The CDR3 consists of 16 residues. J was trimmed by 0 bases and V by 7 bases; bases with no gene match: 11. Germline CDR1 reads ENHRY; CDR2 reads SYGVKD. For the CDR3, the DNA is TGTGCCATCACCCGCGGAAAGGGACAGACTAACTATGGCTACACCTTC. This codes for CAITRGKGQTNYGYTF.

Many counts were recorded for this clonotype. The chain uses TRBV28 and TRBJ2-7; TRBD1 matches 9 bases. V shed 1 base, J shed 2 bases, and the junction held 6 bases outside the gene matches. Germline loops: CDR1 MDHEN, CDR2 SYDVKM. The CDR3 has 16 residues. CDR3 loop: CASSLSRDRVTYEQYF. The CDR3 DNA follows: TGTGCCAGCAGTTTATCCAGGGACAGGGTGACCTACGAGCAGTACTTC.

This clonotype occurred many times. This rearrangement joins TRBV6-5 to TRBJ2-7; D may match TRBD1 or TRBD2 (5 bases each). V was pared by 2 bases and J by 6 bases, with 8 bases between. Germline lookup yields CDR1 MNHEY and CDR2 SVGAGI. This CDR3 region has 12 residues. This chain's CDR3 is CASSYTGAEQYF. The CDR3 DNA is TGTGCCAGCAGTTACACCGGGGCCGAGCAGTACTTC.

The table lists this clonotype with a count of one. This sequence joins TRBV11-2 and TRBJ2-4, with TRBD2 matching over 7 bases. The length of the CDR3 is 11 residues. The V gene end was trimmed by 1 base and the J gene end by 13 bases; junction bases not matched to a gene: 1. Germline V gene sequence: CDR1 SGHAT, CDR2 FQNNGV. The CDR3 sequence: CASSLVGGQYF. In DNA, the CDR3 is TGTGCCAGCAGCTTAGTCGGGGGGCAGTACTTC.

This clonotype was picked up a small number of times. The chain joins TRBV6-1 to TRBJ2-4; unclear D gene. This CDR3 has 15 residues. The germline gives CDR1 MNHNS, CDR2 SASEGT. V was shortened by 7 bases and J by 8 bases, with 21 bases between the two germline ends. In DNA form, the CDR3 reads TGTGCCAGCATGCCCACAGTAGGTGGCCTACACATTCAGTACTTC. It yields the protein CASMPTVGGLHIQYF.

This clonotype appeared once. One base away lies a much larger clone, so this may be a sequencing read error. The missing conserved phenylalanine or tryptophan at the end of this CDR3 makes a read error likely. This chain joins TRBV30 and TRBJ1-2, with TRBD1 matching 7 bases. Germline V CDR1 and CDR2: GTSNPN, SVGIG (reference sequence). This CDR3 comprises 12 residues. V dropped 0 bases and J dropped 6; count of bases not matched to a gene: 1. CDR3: CAWSVQGHGYTS. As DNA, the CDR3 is TGTGCCTGGAGTGTACAGGGGCATGGCTACACCTCC.

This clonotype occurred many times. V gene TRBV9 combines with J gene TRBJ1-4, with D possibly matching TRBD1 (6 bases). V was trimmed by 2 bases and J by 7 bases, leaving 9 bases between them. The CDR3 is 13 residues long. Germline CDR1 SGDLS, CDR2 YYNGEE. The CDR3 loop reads CASSVGGFEKLFF. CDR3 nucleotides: TGTGCCAGCAGCGTGGGGGGCTTTGAAAAACTGTTTTTT.

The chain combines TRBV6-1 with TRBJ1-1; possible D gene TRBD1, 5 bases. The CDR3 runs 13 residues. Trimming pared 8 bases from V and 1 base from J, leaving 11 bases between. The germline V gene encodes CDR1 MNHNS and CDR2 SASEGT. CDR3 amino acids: CASLGTENTEAFF. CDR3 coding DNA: TGTGCCAGCCTCGGGACCGAGAACACTGAAGCTTTCTTT.

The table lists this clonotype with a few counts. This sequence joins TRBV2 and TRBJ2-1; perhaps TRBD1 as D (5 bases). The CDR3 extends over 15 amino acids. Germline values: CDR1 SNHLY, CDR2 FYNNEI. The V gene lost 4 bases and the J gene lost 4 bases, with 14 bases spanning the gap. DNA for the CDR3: TGTGCCAGCAGTGTTTCTCGGACAAGTTACAATGAGCAGTTCTTC. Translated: CASSVSRTSYNEQFF.

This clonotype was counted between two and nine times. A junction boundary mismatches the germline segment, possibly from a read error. CDR3 protein: CAGSELWGTNEKLFF. The CDR3 coding sequence is TGTGCCGGCAGTGAATTGTGGGGCACTAATGAAAAACTGTTTTTT. The rearrangement links TRBV6-1 to TRBJ1-4, with D perhaps TRBD1 (5 bases). In germline, CDR1 is MNHNS, CDR2 SASEGT. The CDR3 consists of 15 residues.

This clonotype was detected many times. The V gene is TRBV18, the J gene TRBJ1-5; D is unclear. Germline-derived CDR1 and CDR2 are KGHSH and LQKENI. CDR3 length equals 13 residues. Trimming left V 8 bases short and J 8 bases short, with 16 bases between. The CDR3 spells CASTTLGQEPQHF. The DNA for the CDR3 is TGTGCCAGCACAACGTTGGGTCAAGAGCCCCAGCATTTT.

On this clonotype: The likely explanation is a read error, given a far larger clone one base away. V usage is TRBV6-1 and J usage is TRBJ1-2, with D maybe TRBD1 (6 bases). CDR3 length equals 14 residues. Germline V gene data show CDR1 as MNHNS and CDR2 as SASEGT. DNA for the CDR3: TGTGCCGGCAGTGAAAATCAGGACAGTAATGGCTACACCTTC. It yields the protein CAGSENQDSNGYTF.

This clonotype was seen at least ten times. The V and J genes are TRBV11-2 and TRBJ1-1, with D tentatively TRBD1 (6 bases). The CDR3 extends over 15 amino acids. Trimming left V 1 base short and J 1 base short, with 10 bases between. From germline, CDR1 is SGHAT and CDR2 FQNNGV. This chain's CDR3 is CASSLVGGPNTEAFF. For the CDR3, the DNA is TGTGCCAGCAGCTTAGTGGGGGGCCCGAACACTGAAGCTTTCTTT. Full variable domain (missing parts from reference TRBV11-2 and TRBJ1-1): EAGVAQSPRYKIIEKRQSVAFWCNPISGHATLYWYQQILGQGPKLLIQFQNNGVVDDSQLPKDRFSAERLKGVDSTLKIQPAKLEDSAVYLCASSLVGGPNTEAFFGQGTRLTVV.

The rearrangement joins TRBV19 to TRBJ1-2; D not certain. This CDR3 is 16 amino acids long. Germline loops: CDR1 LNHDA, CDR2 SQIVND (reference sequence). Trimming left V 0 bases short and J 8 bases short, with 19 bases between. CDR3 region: CASSIDRVAGLRGYTF. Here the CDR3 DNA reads TGTGCCAGTAGTATAGATCGAGTGGCGGGCCTGAGGGGCTACACCTTC.

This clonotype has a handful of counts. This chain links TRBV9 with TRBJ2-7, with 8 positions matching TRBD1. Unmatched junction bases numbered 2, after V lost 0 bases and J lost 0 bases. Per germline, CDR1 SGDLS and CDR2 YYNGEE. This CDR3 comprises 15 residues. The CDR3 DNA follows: TGTGCCAGCAGCGTAGGAACAGGGGGCTCCTACGAGCAGTACTTC. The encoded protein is CASSVGTGGSYEQYF.

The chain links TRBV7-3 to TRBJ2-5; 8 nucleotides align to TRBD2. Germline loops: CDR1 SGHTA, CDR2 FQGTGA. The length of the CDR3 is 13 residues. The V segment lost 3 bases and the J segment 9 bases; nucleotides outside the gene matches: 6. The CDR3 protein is CASSLEPGGAQYF. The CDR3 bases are TGTGCCAGCAGCTTGGAGCCGGGGGGGGCCCAGTACTTC.

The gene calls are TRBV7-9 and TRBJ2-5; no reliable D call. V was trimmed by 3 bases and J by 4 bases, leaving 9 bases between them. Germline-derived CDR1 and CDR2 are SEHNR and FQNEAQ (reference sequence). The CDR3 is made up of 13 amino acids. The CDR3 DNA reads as TGTGCCAGCAGCTTCTTTTCTGGAGAGACCCAGTACTTC. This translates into CASSFFSGETQYF.

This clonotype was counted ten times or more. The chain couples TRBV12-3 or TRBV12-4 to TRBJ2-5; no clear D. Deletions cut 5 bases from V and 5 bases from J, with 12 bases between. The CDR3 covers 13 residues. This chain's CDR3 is CASSDYSGETQYF. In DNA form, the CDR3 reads TGTGCCAGCAGTGATTACAGTGGGGAGACCCAGTACTTC.

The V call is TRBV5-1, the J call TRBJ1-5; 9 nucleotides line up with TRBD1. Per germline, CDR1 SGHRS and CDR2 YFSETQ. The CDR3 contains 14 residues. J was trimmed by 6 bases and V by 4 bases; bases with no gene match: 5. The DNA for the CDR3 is TGCGCCAGCAGCCGGACAGGGGCCGGTCAGCCCCAGCATTTT. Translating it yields CASSRTGAGQPQHF. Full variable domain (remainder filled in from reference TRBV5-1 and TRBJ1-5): KAGVTQTPRYLIKTRGQQVTLSCSPISGHRSVSWYQQTPGQGLQFLFEYFSETQRNKGNFPGRFSGRQFSNSRSEMNVSTLELGDSALYLCASSRTGAGQPQHFGDGTRLSIL.